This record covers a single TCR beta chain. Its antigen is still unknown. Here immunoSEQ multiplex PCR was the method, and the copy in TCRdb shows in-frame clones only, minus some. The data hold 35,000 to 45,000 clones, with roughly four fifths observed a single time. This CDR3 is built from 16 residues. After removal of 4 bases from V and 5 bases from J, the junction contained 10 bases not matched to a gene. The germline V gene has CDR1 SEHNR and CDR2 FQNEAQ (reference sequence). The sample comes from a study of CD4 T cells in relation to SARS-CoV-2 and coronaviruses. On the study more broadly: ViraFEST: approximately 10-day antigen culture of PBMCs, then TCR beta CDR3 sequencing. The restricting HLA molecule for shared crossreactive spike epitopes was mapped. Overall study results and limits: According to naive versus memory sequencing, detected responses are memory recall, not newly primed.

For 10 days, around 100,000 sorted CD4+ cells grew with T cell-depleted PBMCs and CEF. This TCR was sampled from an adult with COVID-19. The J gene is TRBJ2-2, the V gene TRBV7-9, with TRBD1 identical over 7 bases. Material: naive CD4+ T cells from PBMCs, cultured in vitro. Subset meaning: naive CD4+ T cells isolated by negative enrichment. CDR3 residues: CASSYGTAQVTGELFF. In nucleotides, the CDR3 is TGTGCCAGCAGCTACGGGACAGCCCAAGTAACCGGGGAGCTGTTTTTT.